The next 18 T cell receptor beta chains were all read from a single sample in a study of blood T cell repertoires in COVID-19. TCRdb keeps only in-frame clones here, not all; method: immunoSEQ multiplex PCR. The sample carries 300,000 to 400,000 clones, approximately 87% recorded once. Sequencing was performed on peripheral blood. Receptors were obtained from a woman aged 45 to 65 with active or convalescent COVID-19.

The J gene is TRBJ2-5, the V gene TRBV4-3; D may be TRBD2 (5 bases). This CDR3 has 14 amino acids. Trimming stripped 1 base from V and 4 bases from J, with 10 bases between. Germline V gene data show CDR1 as LGHNA and CDR2 as YSLEER. CDR3 region: CASSQAYRGETQYF. In DNA form, the CDR3 reads TGCGCCAGCAGCCAAGCCTACCGGGGAGAGACCCAGTACTTC.

This clone was counted once. The chain recombines TRBV7-9 with TRBJ1-2; 10 bases line up with TRBD1. Losses at the gene ends were 3 bases for V and 1 base for J; bases not matched to a gene: 5. CDR1 is SEHNR, CDR2 FQNEAQ, per germline (reference sequence). The length of the CDR3 is 16 residues. The CDR3 DNA follows: TGTGCCAGCAGCTTCACCGGGACAGGGGTTAACTATGGCTACACCTTC. It specifies CASSFTGTGVNYGYTF.

There are a few counts of this clone. The CDR3 loop reads CASSPRRGDGYTF. CDR3 nucleotide sequence: TGTGCCAGCAGCCCCCGGAGGGGCGATGGCTACACCTTC. The chain recombines TRBV12-3 or TRBV12-4 with TRBJ1-2; D may be TRBD1 (5 bases). Trimming pared 6 bases from V and 6 bases from J, leaving 14 bases between. The CDR3 is made up of 13 amino acids.

The chain uses TRBV21-1 and TRBJ1-3; the tabulated D call, TRBD1, remains unverified against the DNA. TRBV21-1 is given as a pseudogene. The CDR3 is 15 residues long. Here the CDR3 reads CASSKGGGQGNTIYF. CDR3 coding DNA: TGTGCCAGCAGCAAAGGAGGGGGCCAAGGAAACACCATATATTTT.

In this sample, this clone turned up once. V is TRBV19 and J is TRBJ1-6; 7 bases line up with TRBD1. The CDR3 sequence is 14 residues long. Germline CDR1 reads LNHDA; CDR2 reads SQIVND (reference sequence). V shed 3 bases and J 9 bases; nucleotides not matched to a gene: 5. CDR3 residues: CASSMTGSASPLHF. CDR3 coding DNA: TGTGCCAGTAGTATGACAGGGAGTGCTTCACCCCTCCACTTT.

The CDR3 coding sequence is TGCGCCAGCAGCCAAGATCACGGAGAAATTAATTCACCCCTCCACTTT. This encodes CASSQDHGEINSPLHF. The gene calls are TRBV4-3 and TRBJ1-6; D is undetermined. The V end was cut by 0 bases, the J end by 6 bases, with 12 bases between. The germline CDR1 and CDR2 sequences are LGHNA and YSLEER. The CDR3 runs 16 residues.

The genes are TRBV2 and TRBJ2-1; D unclear. This CDR3 is built from 12 residues. CDR1 SNHLY and CDR2 FYNNEI come from the germline V gene. Trimming took off 5 bases at V and 14 bases at J, with 16 bases between the two ends. CDR3 DNA sequence: TGTGCCAGCAGTAATGATTTAGCCGCGGAGTTCTTC. Its translation is CASSNDLAAEFF.

This CDR3 reads CASSRGTAVEAFF. CDR3 coding DNA: TGTGCCAGCAGCCGGGGGACAGCGGTTGAAGCTTTCTTT. V gene TRBV7-8 combines with J gene TRBJ1-1; 7 bases agree with TRBD1. CDR3 size: 13 residues. CDR1 SGHVS and CDR2 FQNEAQ come from the germline V gene. V gave up 5 bases and J gave up 7 bases; unmatched junction bases: 7.

The chain combines TRBV4-1 with TRBJ2-3; 8 bases are shared with TRBD1. CDR1 and CDR2 from the germline V gene are MGHRA and YSYEKL. After removal of 4 bases from V and 3 bases from J, the junction contained 6 bases not matched to a gene. The CDR3 covers 15 residues. In DNA, the CDR3 is TGCGCCAGCAGCCGCCGCCAGGGGGCAACAGATACGCAGTATTTT. Its translation: CASSRRQGATDTQYF.

V gene TRBV5-1 combines with J gene TRBJ1-6; D is ambiguous. The CDR3 is 15 residues long. V dropped 0 bases and J dropped 6 bases, with 10 bases sitting between them. Germline V lookup: CDR1 SGHRS, CDR2 YFSETQ. As DNA, the CDR3 is TGCGCCAGCAGCTTGGGAGACAAGTTTAATTCACCCCTCCACTTT. Its protein is CASSLGDKFNSPLHF.

The CDR3 loop reads CASSEKGAGETQYF. Here the CDR3 DNA reads TGTGCCAGCAGTGAGAAGGGGGCGGGGGAGACCCAGTACTTC. This chain joins TRBV6-2 or TRBV6-3 and TRBJ2-5, with D possibly matching TRBD1 (7 bases). V lost 5 bases and J 5 bases, leaving 15 bases between the germline ends. The V gene's germline CDR1 is MNHEY and CDR2 SVGEGT. The CDR3 has 14 residues.

The chain employs TRBV30 and TRBJ1-1; D is unclear. This CDR3 is 10 amino acids long. Germline loops: CDR1 GTSNPN, CDR2 SVGIG (reference sequence). With 4 bases removed from V and 5 bases from J, the gap between germline ends came to 5 bases. The CDR3 region has the DNA TGTGCCTGGATGAGGACTGAAGCTTTCTTT. Its protein product is CAWMRTEAFF.

A word on this clone: The junction shows a germline mismatch at one end, possibly a read error. The rearrangement joins TRBV18 to TRBJ1-1, with D tentatively TRBD1 (6 bases). The CDR3 spans 13 residues. CDR1 is KGHSH and CDR2 is LQKENI in the germline V gene. The DNA for the CDR3 is TGTGCCAGCTCACAAATCCGGGACACAGAAGCTTTCTTT. Residues: CASSQIRDTEAFF.

The chain links TRBV25-1 to TRBJ1-2; D might be TRBD1 (6 bases). V was cut by 2 bases and J by 2 bases, with 6 bases left in between. Per germline, CDR1 MGHDK and CDR2 SYGVNS. This CDR3 region has 13 residues. In DNA, the CDR3 is TGTGCCAGCAGTGAACAGGGGAACTATGGCTACACCTTC. This gives the protein CASSEQGNYGYTF.

The chain employs TRBV7-2 and TRBJ2-7; 7 nucleotides line up with TRBD2. With 4 bases clipped from V and 3 bases from J, the junction kept 15 bases outside the gene matches. CDR3 size: 17 residues. Germline loops: CDR1 SGHTA, CDR2 FQGNSA. The CDR3 sequence is CASSSGRSLIRDYEQYF. The CDR3 nucleotides read TGTGCCAGCAGCTCCGGGAGGTCACTGATTCGTGACTACGAGCAGTACTTC.

This clone is a singleton in its sample. The CDR3 loop reads CASSVATGGGETQYF. In DNA form, the CDR3 reads TGTGCCAGCAGCGTAGCTACCGGCGGAGGAGAGACCCAGTACTTC. This chain links TRBV9 with TRBJ2-5, with D tentatively TRBD2 (5 bases). CDR1 and CDR2 (germline): SGDLS, YYNGEE. This CDR3 contains 15 residues. The ends were cut back, 0 bases at V and 4 bases at J, with 13 bases in the middle.

The rearrangement joins TRBV7-3 to TRBJ2-3, with 11 bases that match TRBD2. The germline gives CDR1 SGHTA, CDR2 FQGTGA. The CDR3 extends over 18 amino acids. V was pared by 1 base and J by 2 bases, with 8 bases of the junction left unmatched. CDR3 nucleotides: TGTGCCAGCAGCTTAAGCCCTTTGACTAGCGGGAACACAGATACGCAGTATTTT. This encodes CASSLSPLTSGNTDTQYF.

The chain links TRBV18 to TRBJ1-5; TRBD1 matches at 8 bases. CDR1 and CDR2 (germline): KGHSH, LQKENI. The CDR3 has 17 amino acids. The trim removed 6 bases at V and 1 base at J, leaving 11 bases unmatched. CDR3 in DNA: TGTGCCAGCTCGCTGGACAGGGTAAGTTGGAGCAATCAGCCCCAGCATTTT. Residues: CASSLDRVSWSNQPQHF.